This T cell receptor beta chain was documented in a study of radiotherapy plus CTLA-4 blockade in lung cancer. General study findings and limits: Radiotherapy plus ipilimumab was followed by expansion in blood of tumor-derived TCR clones.

About this clone: The antigen is undetermined.

Profiling relied on immunoSEQ multiplex PCR, and the TCRdb table lists in-frame clones only, not all of them. The table lists around 78,000 clones, about 78% of them singletons, with approximately 3.8% in the top ten. V lost 2 bases to trimming and J lost 8 bases, with 12 bases between them. CDR1 is MNHEY and CDR2 is SVGAGI in the germline V gene. This CDR3 is built from 13 residues. The sequence was obtained from a human donor with non-small cell lung cancer who had a partial response to radiotherapy plus ipilimumab. Some clones in this sample may be carry-over from other donors' samples. Sequenced here: peripheral blood, sampled from a patient treated with radiotherapy plus ipilimumab. The chain couples TRBV6-5 to TRBJ1-1; weak D call: TRBD1 (6 bases). The CDR3 DNA reads as TGTGCCAGCAGTTACACGAGAGACAGGGAAGCTTTCTTT. This codes for CASSYTRDREAFF.